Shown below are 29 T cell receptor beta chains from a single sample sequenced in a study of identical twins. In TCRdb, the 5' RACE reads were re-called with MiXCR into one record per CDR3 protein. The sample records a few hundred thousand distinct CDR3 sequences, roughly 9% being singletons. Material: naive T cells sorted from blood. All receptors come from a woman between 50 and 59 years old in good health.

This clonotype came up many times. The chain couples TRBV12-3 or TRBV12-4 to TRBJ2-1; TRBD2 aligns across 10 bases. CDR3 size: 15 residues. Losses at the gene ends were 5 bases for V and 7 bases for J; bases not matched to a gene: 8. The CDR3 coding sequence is TGTGCCAGCAGTCTAAGCGGGAGGGCCTGGAATGAGCAGTTCTTC. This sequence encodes CASSLSGRAWNEQFF.

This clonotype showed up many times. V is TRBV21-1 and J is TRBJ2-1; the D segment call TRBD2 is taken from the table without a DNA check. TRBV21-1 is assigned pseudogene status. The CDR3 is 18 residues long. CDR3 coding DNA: TGTGCCAGCACCGGTCGGGGGGGAGGGACTATCTCCTACAATGAGCAGTTCTTC. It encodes CASTGRGGGTISYNEQFF.

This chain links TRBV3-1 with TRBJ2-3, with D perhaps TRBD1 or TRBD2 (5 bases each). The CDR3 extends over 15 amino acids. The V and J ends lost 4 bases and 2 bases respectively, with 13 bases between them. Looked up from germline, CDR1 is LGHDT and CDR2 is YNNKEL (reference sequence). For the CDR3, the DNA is TGTGCCAGCAGCCCCGGGACCGTAACCACAGATACGCAGTATTTT. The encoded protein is CASSPGTVTTDTQYF.

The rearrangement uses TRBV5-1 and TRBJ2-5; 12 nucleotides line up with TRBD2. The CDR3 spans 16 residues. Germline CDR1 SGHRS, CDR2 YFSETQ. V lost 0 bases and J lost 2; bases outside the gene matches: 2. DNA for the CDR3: TGCGCCAGCAGCTTGGATGGACTAGCGGGACAAGAGACCCAGTACTTC. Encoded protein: CASSLDGLAGQETQYF.

The DNA for the CDR3 is TGCGCCAGCAGCCAAGATCTCCTCGCCTACGAGCAGTACTTC. Translation gives CASSQDLLAYEQYF. V and J are TRBV4-1 and TRBJ2-7; D gene unclear. Germline values: CDR1 MGHRA, CDR2 YSYEKL. Trimming cost V 0 bases and J 2 bases, with 8 bases left between them. The CDR3 totals 14 residues.

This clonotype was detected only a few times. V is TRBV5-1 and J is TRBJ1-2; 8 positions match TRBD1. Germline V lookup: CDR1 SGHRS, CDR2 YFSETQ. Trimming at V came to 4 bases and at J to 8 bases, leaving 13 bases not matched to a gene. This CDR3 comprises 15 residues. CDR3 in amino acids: CASSPPKDRVEGYTF. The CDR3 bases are TGCGCCAGCAGCCCACCGAAGGACAGGGTAGAAGGCTACACCTTC.

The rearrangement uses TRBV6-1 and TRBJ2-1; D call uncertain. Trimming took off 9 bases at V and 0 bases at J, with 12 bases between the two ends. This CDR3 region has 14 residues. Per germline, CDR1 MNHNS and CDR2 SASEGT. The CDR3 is CARPLVFSYNEQFF. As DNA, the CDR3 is TGTGCCAGACCTCTCGTATTCTCCTACAATGAGCAGTTCTTC.

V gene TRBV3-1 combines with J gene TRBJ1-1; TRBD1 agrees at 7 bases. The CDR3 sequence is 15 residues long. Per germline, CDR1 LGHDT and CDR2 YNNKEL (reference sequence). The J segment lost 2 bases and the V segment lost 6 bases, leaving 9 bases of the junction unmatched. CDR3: CASRTYQGGNTEAFF. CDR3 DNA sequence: TGTGCCAGCAGAACCTATCAGGGGGGCAACACTGAAGCTTTCTTT. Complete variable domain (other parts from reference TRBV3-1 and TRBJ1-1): DTAVSQTPKYLVTQMGNDKSIKCEQNLGHDTMYWYKQDSKKFLKIMFSYNNKELIINETVPNRFSPKSPDKAHLNLHINSLELGDSAVYFCASRTYQGGNTEAFFGQGTRLTVV.

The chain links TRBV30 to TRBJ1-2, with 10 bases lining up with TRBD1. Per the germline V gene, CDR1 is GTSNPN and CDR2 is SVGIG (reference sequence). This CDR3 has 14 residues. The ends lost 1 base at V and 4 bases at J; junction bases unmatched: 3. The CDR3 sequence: CAWSEGTGAYGYTF. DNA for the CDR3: TGTGCCTGGAGTGAGGGGACAGGGGCCTATGGCTACACCTTC.

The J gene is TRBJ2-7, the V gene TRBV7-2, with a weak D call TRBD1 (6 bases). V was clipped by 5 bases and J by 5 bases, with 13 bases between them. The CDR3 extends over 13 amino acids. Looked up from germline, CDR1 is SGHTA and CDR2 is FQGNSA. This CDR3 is CASSPQGTHEQYF. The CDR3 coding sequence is TGTGCCAGCAGCCCACAGGGTACCCACGAGCAGTACTTC.

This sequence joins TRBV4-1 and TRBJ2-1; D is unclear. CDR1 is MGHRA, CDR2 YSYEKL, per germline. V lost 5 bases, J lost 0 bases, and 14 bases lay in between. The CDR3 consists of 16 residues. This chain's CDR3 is CASSEHGTTSYNEQFF. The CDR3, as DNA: TGCGCCAGCAGCGAACATGGCACCACCTCCTACAATGAGCAGTTCTTC.

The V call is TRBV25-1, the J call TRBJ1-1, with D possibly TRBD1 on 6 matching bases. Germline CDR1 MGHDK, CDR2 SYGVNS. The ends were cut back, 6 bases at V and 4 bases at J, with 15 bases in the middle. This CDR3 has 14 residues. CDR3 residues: CASSLGGTGTEAFF. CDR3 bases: TGTGCCAGCAGCCTAGGGGGTACGGGCACTGAAGCTTTCTTT. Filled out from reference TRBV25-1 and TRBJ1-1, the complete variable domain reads EADIYQTPRYLVIGTGKKITLECSQTMGHDKMYWYQQDPGMELHLIHYSYGVNSTEKGDLSSESTVSRIRTEHFPLTLESARPSHTSQYLCASSLGGTGTEAFFGQGTRLTVV.

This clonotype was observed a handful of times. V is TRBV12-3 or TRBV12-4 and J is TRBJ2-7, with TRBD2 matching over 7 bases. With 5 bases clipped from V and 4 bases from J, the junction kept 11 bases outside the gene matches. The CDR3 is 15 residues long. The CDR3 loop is CASSRWEGGSYEQYF. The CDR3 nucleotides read TGTGCCAGCAGTCGATGGGAGGGCGGGAGTTACGAGCAGTACTTC.

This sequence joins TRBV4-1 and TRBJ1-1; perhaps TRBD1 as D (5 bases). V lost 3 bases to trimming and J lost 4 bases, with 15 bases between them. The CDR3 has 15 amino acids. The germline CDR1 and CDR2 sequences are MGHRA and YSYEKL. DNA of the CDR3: TGCGCCAGCAGCCATCATGAGTCGGGGGGCACTGAAGCTTTCTTT. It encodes CASSHHESGGTEAFF.

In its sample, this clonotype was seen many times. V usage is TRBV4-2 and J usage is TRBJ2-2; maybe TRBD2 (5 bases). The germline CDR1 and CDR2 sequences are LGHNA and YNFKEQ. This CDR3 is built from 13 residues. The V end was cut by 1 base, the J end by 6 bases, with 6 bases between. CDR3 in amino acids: CASSQVGAGELFF. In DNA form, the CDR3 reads TGTGCCAGCAGCCAAGTCGGGGCCGGGGAGCTGTTTTTT.

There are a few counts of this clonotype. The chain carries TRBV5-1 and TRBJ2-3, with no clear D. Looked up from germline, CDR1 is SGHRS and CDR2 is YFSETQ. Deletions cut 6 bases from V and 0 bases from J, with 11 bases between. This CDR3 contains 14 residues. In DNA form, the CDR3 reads TGCGCCAGCAAACCAGTAGTTAGCACAGATACGCAGTATTTT. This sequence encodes CASKPVVSTDTQYF. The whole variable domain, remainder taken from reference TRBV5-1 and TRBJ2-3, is KAGVTQTPRYLIKTRGQQVTLSCSPISGHRSVSWYQQTPGQGLQFLFEYFSETQRNKGNFPGRFSGRQFSNSRSEMNVSTLELGDSALYLCASKPVVSTDTQYFGPGTRLTVL.

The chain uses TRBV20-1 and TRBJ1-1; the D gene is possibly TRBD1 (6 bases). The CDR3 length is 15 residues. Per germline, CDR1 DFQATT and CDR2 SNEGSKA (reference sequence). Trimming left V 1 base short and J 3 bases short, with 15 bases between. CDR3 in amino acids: CSARVYRVLDTEAFF. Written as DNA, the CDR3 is TGCAGTGCTAGAGTGTACAGGGTCTTGGACACTGAAGCTTTCTTT.

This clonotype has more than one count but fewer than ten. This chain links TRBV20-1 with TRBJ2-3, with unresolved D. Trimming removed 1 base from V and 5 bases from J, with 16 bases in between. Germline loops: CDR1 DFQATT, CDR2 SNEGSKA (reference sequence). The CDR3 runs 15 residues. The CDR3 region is CSARVSALRIDTQYF. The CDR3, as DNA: TGCAGTGCTAGAGTATCAGCCTTGAGAATAGATACGCAGTATTTT.

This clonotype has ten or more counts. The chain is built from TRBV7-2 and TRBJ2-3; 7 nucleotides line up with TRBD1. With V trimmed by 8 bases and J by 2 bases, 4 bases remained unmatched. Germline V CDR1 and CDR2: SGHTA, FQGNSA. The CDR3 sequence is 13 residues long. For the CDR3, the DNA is TGTGCCAGCGTGACAGGGTCCACAGATACGCAGTATTTT. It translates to CASVTGSTDTQYF.

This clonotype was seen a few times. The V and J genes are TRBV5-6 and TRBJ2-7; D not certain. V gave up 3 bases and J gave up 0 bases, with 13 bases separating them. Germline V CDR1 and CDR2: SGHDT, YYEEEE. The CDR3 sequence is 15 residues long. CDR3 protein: CASSWGVGSSYEQYF. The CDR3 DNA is TGTGCCAGCAGCTGGGGTGTGGGAAGCTCCTACGAGCAGTACTTC. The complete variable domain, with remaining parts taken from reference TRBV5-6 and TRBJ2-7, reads DAGVTQSPTHLIKTRGQQVTLRCSPKSGHDTVSWYQQALGQGPQFIFQYYEEEERQRGNFPDRFSGHQFPNYSSELNVNALLLGDSALYLCASSWGVGSSYEQYFGPGTRLTVT.

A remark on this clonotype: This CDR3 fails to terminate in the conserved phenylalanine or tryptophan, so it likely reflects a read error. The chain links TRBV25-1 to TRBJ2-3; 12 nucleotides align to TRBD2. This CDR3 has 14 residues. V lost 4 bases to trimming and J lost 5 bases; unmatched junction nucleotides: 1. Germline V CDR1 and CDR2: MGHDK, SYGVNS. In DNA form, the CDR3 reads TGTGCCAGCAGTGTACTAGCGGGAGGAGATACGCAGTATTAT. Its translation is CASSVLAGGDTQYY.

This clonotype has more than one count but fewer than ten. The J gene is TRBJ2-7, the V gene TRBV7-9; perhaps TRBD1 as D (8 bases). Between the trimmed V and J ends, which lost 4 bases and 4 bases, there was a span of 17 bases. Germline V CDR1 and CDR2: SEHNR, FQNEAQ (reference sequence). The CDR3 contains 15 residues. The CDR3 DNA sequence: TGTGCCAGCAGCTCTATCGACAGGGGAGGGTACGAGCAGTACTTC. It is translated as CASSSIDRGGYEQYF.

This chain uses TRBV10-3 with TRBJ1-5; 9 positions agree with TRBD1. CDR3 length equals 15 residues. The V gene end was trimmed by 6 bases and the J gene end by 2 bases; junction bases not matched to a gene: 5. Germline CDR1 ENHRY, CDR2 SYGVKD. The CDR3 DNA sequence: TGTGCCATCAGGGCGGACAGGGGCGGCAATCAGCCCCAGCATTTT. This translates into CAIRADRGGNQPQHF.

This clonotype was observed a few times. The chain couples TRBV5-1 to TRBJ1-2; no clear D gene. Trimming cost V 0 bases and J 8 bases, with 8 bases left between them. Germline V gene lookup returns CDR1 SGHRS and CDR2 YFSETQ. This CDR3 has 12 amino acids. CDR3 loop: CASSLAGEGYTF. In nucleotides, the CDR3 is TGCGCCAGCAGCTTGGCCGGAGAGGGCTACACCTTC. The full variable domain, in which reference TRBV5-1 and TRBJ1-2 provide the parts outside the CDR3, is KAGVTQTPRYLIKTRGQQVTLSCSPISGHRSVSWYQQTPGQGLQFLFEYFSETQRNKGNFPGRFSGRQFSNSRSEMNVSTLELGDSALYLCASSLAGEGYTFGSGTRLTVV.

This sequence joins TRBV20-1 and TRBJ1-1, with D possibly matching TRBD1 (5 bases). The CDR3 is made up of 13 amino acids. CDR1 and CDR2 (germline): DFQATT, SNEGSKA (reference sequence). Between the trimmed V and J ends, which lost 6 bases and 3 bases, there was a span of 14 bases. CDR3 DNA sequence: TGCAGTGCCGCTGACAGATCCTACACTGAAGCTTTCTTT. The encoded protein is CSAADRSYTEAFF.

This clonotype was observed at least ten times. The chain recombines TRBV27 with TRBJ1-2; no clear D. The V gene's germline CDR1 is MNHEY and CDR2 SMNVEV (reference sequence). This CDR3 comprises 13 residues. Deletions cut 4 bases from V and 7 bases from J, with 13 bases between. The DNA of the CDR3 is TGTGCCAGCAGTTCGACACCGGCGGGTGGCTACACCTTC. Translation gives CASSSTPAGGYTF.

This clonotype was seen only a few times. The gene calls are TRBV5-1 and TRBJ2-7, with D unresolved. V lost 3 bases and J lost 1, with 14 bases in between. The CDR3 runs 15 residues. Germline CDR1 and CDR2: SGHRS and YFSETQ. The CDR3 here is CASSSNMAASYEQYF. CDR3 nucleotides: TGCGCCAGCAGCTCCAACATGGCGGCTTCCTACGAGCAGTACTTC.

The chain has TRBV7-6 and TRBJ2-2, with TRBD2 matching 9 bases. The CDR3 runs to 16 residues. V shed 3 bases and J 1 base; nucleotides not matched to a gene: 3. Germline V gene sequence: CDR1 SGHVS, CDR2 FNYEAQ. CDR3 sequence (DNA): TGTGCCAGCAGCTTTCCGCGGGAGGGGAACACCGGGGAGCTGTTTTTT. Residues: CASSFPREGNTGELFF. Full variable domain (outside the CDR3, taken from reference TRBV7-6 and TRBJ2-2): GAGVSQSPRYKVTKRGQDVALRCDPISGHVSLYWYRQALGQGPEFLTYFNYEAQQDKSGLPNDRFSAERPEGSISTLTIQRTEQRDSAMYRCASSFPREGNTGELFFGEGSRLTVL.

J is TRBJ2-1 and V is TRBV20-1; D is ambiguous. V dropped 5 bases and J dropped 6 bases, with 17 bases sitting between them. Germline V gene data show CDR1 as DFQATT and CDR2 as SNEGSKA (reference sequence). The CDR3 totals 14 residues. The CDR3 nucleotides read TGCAGTGCTCCCGAAAGTCGGTCTAGCAATGAGCAGTTCTTC. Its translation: CSAPESRSSNEQFF.